The rows below give T cell receptor beta chains drawn from one sample of a study of blood T cells in healthy people across ages. TCRdb processed the 5' RACE reads anew with MiXCR; each CDR3 protein has one entry. The repertoire holds more than 800,000 distinct CDR3 sequences, with more than 25% as singletons. Material for sequencing was blood. Every receptor here comes from a woman of 80 years or more in good health. CDR3s include the opening cysteine and the closing phenylalanine or tryptophan. Each record gives: CDR3 DNA, CDR3 protein, CDR3 length, V gene, J gene, D gene, clone size. The D gene is left open where the match is weak. The size of a clone is reported for some rows only, either as once, few or many, or as a class for expanded clones.

CDR3nt: TGTGCCAGCAGTGACCAGACTAGCGGGGGTTACAATGAGCAGTTCTTC
CDR3aa: CASSDQTSGGYNEQFF
len: 16
v_gene: TRBV2
j_gene: TRBJ2-1
d_gene: TRBD2
abundance: NA

CDR3nt: TGTGCCAGCAGTTCAAGGGGGACAGGCCGTCAAGGGACCCAGCATTTT
CDR3aa: CASSSRGTGRQGTQHF
len: 16
v_gene: TRBV6-1
j_gene: TRBJ1-5
d_gene: TRBD1
abundance: NA

CDR3nt: TGTGCCAGCTCACCATTAGGGGGGTCGGAGAACACTGAAGCTTTCTTT
CDR3aa: CASSPLGGSENTEAFF
len: 16
v_gene: TRBV18
j_gene: TRBJ1-1
d_gene: NA
abundance: NA

CDR3nt: TGTGCCAGCATTGTGAAGCCGGGACAGGCAAATTACGAGCAGTACTTC
CDR3aa: CASIVKPGQANYEQYF
len: 16
v_gene: TRBV27
j_gene: TRBJ2-7
d_gene: TRBD1
abundance: NA

CDR3nt: TGTGCCAGCAGTTTATTCAGGGTTCAATCTATTGGCTACACCTTC
CDR3aa: CASSLFRVQSIGYTF
len: 15
v_gene: TRBV12-3/TRBV12-4
j_gene: TRBJ1-2
d_gene: NA
abundance: many

CDR3nt: TGTGCCAGCAGCGTAGTAACGGGGGGGAGCACAGATACGCAGTATTTT
CDR3aa: CASSVVTGGSTDTQYF
len: 16
v_gene: TRBV9
j_gene: TRBJ2-3
d_gene: TRBD2
abundance: many

CDR3nt: TGTGCCAGCAGCCCCGGGACCAGCGGGGGGTCCAGAGATACGCAGTATTTT
CDR3aa: CASSPGTSGGSRDTQYF
len: 17
v_gene: TRBV11-2
j_gene: TRBJ2-3
d_gene: TRBD2
abundance: few

CDR3nt: TGCAGTGCTAGAGATCTCACGTCTAGCGGGGGGGAGGTCTACGAGCAGTACTTC
CDR3aa: CSARDLTSSGGEVYEQYF
len: 18
v_gene: TRBV20-1
j_gene: TRBJ2-7
d_gene: TRBD2
abundance: many

CDR3nt: TGCAGTGCCAGTCGGGGACTAGCGGGGTTCAATGAGCAGTTCTTC
CDR3aa: CSASRGLAGFNEQFF
len: 15
v_gene: TRBV20-1
j_gene: TRBJ2-1
d_gene: TRBD2
abundance: many

CDR3nt: TGTGCCAGCAGTTACAAGTTCGGCGGGGGCCTTCAAGAGACCCAGTACTTC
CDR3aa: CASSYKFGGGLQETQYF
len: 17
v_gene: TRBV6-5
j_gene: TRBJ2-5
d_gene: NA
abundance: many

CDR3nt: TGTGCCAGCAGCAATCCGGGACAGGGAGAGAAACTGTTTTTT
CDR3aa: CASSNPGQGEKLFF
len: 14
v_gene: TRBV6-6
j_gene: TRBJ1-4
d_gene: TRBD1
abundance: many

CDR3nt: TGTGCCAGCAGACAAGGACTAGCGGGGGGGTACAATGAGCAGTTCTTC
CDR3aa: CASRQGLAGGYNEQFF
len: 16
v_gene: TRBV6-6
j_gene: TRBJ2-1
d_gene: TRBD2
abundance: many

CDR3nt: TGTGCCACCAGCGGAGACAGGGGAGGCAATCAGCCCCAGTATTTT
CDR3aa: CATSGDRGGNQPQYF
len: 15
v_gene: TRBV15
j_gene: TRBJ2-3
d_gene: TRBD1
abundance: NA

CDR3nt: TGCAGTGCTAGAGAACCAATGCGACTAGCGGAGGAAGAGACCCAGTACTTC
CDR3aa: CSAREPMRLAEEETQYF
len: 17
v_gene: TRBV20-1
j_gene: TRBJ2-5
d_gene: TRBD2
abundance: NA

CDR3nt: TGTGCCAGCAGCCCGAGTTCCGGGACCCAAAGCGAGCAGTACTTC
CDR3aa: CASSPSSGTQSEQYF
len: 15
v_gene: TRBV28
j_gene: TRBJ2-7
d_gene: NA
abundance: many

CDR3nt: TGTGTCAGCAGGCAGACAGGACGCACAGATACGCAGTATTTT
CDR3aa: CVSRQTGRTDTQYF
len: 14
v_gene: TRBV12-3/TRBV12-4
j_gene: TRBJ2-3
d_gene: NA
abundance: NA

CDR3nt: TGCAGTGCTCCCATTTCTAGCACAGATACGCAGTATTTT
CDR3aa: CSAPISSTDTQYF
len: 13
v_gene: TRBV20-1
j_gene: TRBJ2-3
d_gene: NA
abundance: many

CDR3nt: TGTGCCAGCAGTGGTCAGGCCGCCTACGAGCAGTACTTC
CDR3aa: CASSGQAAYEQYF
len: 13
v_gene: TRBV6-1
j_gene: TRBJ2-7
d_gene: NA
abundance: many

CDR3nt: TGTGCCATCAGTGAGTCGGCGGGAGGGCCTGGGTTTGAGCAGTTCTTC
CDR3aa: CAISESAGGPGFEQFF
len: 16
v_gene: TRBV10-3
j_gene: TRBJ2-1
d_gene: TRBD2
abundance: NA

CDR3nt: TGTGCCTGGGAAAGGCTAAATTGGCGGGGGAACCTCACAGATACGCAGTATTTT
CDR3aa: CAWERLNWRGNLTDTQYF
len: 18
v_gene: TRBV12-3/TRBV12-4
j_gene: TRBJ2-3
d_gene: TRBD2
abundance: NA

CDR3nt: TGTGCCAGCAGCTTTCGGCCTAGCTCCAATGAGCAGTACTTC
CDR3aa: CASSFRPSSNEQYF
len: 14
v_gene: TRBV7-8
j_gene: TRBJ2-7
d_gene: NA
abundance: NA

CDR3nt: TGCAGTGCTAGGGACGCGGGGGACACAGATACGCAGTATTTT
CDR3aa: CSARDAGDTDTQYF
len: 14
v_gene: TRBV20-1
j_gene: TRBJ2-3
d_gene: TRBD2
abundance: many

CDR3nt: TGTGCCAGCAGCTTAGACGTAAGGATAAGTGGGGCCAACGTCCTGACTTTC
CDR3aa: CASSLDVRISGANVLTF
len: 17
v_gene: TRBV7-2
j_gene: TRBJ2-6
d_gene: NA
abundance: many

CDR3nt: TGTGCCAGCAGTCCCGTTCCCGAAGAGCCCCAGCATTTT
CDR3aa: CASSPVPEEPQHF
len: 13
v_gene: TRBV6-1
j_gene: TRBJ1-5
d_gene: NA
abundance: NA

CDR3nt: TGTGCCAGCTCACCAGGGCGGAACACCGGGGAGCTGTTTTTT
CDR3aa: CASSPGRNTGELFF
len: 14
v_gene: TRBV18
j_gene: TRBJ2-2
d_gene: NA
abundance: few

CDR3nt: TGTGCCAGCTTACCACAGGAGGGAAATCAGCTCCAGCATTTT
CDR3aa: CASLPQEGNQLQHF
len: 14
v_gene: TRBV18
j_gene: TRBJ1-5
d_gene: NA
abundance: NA